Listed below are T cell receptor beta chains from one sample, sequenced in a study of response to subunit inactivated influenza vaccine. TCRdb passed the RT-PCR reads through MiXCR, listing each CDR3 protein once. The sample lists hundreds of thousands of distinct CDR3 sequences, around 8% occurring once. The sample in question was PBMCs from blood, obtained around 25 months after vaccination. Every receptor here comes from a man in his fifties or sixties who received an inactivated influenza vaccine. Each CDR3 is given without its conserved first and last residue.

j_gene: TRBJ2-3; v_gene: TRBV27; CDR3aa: ASSLSIRGTDTQY
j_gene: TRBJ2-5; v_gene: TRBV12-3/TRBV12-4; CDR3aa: ASRLAGGETQY
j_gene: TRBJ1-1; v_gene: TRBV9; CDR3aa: ASSSPTGATEAF
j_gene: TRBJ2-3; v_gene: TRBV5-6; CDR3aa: ASSLLPGRSDTQY
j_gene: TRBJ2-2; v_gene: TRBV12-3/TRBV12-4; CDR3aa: ASSPDSGELF
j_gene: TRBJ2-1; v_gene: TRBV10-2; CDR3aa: ASNQEKNYNEQF
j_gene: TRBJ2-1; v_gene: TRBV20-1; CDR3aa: SARTRQGTSYNEQF
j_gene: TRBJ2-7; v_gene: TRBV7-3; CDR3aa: ASSLYPRSEQY
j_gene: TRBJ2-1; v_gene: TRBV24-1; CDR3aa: ATQNRELEGNEQF
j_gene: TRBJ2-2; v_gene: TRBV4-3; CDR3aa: ASSQDFGGAPGELF
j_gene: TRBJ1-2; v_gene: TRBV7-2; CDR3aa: ASSPRQGDGYT
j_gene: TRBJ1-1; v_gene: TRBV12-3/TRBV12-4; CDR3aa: ASSLDQDTEAF
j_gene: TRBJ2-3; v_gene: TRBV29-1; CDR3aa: SVAGWSLAGGTTDTQY
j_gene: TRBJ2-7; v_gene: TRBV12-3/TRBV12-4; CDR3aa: ASSLTSGRYEQY
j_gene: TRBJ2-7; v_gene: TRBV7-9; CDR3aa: ASSVDTNEQY
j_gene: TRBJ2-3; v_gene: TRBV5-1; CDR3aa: ASTSDGGRRSDTQY
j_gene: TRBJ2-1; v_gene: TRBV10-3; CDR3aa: ASSDRYNEQF
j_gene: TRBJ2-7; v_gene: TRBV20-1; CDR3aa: SAAGTTYEQY
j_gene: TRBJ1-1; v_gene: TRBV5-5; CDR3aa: ASSLLSTGGTEAF
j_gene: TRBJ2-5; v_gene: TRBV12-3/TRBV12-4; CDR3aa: ASSSSGGRETQY
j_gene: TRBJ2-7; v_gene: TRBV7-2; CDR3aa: ASSRRTGRSPEQY
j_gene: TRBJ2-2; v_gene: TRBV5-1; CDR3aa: ASSTGSLNTGELF
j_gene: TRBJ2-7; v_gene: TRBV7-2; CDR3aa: ASSLVGGVSSYEQY
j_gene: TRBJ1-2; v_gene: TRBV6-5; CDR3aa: ASSWTPWRGYT
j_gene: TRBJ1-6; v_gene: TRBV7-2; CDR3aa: ASSLARDTYNSPLH
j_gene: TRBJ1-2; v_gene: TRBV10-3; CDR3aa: AISDGYGYT
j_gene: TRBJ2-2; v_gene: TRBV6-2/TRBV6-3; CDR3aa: ASSTGGGNTGELF
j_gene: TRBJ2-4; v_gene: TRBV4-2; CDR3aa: ASSQDLGSRDIQY
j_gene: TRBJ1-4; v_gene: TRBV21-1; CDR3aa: ASSPQPRGTNEKLF
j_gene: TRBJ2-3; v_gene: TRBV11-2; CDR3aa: ASSPIGASGTRGDTQY